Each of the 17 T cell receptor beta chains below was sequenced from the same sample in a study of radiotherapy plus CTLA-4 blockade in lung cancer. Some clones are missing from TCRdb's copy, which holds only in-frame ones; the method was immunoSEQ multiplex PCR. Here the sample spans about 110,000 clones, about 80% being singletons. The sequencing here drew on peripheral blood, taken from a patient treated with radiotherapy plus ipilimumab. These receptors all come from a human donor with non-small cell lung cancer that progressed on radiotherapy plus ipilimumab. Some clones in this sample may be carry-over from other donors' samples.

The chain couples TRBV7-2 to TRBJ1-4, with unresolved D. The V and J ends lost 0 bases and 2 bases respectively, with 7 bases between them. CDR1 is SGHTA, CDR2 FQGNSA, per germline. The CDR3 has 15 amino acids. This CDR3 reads CASSLAGLTNEKLFF. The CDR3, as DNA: TGTGCCAGCAGCTTAGCGGGTTTGACTAATGAAAAACTGTTTTTT.

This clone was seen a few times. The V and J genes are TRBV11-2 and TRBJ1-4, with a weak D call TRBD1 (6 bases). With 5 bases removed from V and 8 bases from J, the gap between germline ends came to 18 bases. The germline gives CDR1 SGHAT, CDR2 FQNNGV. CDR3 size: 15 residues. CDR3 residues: CASSSIQGIREKLFF. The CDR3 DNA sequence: TGTGCCAGCAGCAGTATTCAGGGGATTCGGGAAAAACTGTTTTTT.

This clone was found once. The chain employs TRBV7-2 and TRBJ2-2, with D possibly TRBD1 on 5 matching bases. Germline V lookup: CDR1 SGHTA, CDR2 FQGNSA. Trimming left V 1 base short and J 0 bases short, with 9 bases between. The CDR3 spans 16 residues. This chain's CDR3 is CASSLVSTANTGELFF. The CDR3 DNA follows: TGTGCCAGCAGCTTAGTCTCGACAGCGAACACCGGGGAGCTGTTTTTT.

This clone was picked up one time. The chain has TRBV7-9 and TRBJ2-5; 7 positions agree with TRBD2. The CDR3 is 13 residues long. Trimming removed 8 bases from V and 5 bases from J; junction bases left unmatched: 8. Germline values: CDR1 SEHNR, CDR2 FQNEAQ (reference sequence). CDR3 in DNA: TGTGCCAGCGGCCCTGGGAGGGCGGAGACCCAGTACTTC. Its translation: CASGPGRAETQYF.

CDR3 sequence (DNA): TGCAGCGTTGGTTTTCGCTCCGAGCAGTACTTC. Encoded protein: CSVGFRSEQYF. V usage is TRBV29-1 and J usage is TRBJ2-7, with no clear D. The CDR3 contains 11 residues. Germline V CDR1 and CDR2: SQVTM, ANQGSEA. Trimming shortened V by 4 bases and J by 6 bases, and 10 bases separated the two germline ends.

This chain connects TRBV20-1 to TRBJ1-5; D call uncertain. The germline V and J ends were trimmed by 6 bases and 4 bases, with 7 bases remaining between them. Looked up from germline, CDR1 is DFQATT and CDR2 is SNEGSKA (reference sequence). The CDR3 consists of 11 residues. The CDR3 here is CSALGNQPQHF. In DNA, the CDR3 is TGCAGTGCCCTCGGGAATCAGCCCCAGCATTTT.

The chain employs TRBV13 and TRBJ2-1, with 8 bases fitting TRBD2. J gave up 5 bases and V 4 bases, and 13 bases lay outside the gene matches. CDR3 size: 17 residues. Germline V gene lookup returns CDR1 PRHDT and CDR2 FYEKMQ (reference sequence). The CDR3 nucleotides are TGTGCCAGCAGCTCCAGGCCCCTCGGACTAGCAGACAATGAGCAGTTCTTC. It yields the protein CASSSRPLGLADNEQFF.

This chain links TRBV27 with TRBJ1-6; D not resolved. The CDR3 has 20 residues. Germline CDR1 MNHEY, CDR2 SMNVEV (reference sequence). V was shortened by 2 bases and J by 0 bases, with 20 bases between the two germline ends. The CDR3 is CASSLNPGGRLYSYNSPLHF. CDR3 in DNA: TGTGCCAGCAGTTTAAACCCCGGTGGGCGGCTTTACTCCTATAATTCACCCCTCCACTTT.

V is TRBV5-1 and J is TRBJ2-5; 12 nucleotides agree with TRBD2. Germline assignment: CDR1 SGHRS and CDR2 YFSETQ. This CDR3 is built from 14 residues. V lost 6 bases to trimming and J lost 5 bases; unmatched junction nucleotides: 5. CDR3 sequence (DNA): TGCGCCAGCAAAGGACTAGCGGGGACGGAGACCCAGTACTTC. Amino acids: CASKGLAGTETQYF.

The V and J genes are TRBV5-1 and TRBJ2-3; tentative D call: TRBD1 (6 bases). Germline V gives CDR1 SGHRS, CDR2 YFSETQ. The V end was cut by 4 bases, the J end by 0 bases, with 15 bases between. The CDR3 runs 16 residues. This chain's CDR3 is CASSHRTDFSTDTQYF. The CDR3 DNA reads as TGCGCCAGCAGCCACCGGACAGACTTTAGCACAGATACGCAGTATTTT.

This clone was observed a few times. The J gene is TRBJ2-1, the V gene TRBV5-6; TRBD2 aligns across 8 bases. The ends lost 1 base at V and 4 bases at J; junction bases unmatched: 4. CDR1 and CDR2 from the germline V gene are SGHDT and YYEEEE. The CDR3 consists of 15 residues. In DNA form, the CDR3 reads TGTGCCAGCAGCTTGATAGCGGGGTGGTACAATGAGCAGTTCTTC. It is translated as CASSLIAGWYNEQFF. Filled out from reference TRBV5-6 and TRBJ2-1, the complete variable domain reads DAGVTQSPTHLIKTRGQQVTLRCSPKSGHDTVSWYQQALGQGPQFIFQYYEEEERQRGNFPDRFSGHQFPNYSSELNVNALLLGDSALYLCASSLIAGWYNEQFFGPGTRLTVL.

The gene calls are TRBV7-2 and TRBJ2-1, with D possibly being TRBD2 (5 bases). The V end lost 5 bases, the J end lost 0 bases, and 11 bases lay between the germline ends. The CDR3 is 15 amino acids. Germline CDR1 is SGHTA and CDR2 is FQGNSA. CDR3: CASSLGLPSYNEQFF. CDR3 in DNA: TGTGCCAGCAGCCTCGGACTTCCCTCCTACAATGAGCAGTTCTTC.

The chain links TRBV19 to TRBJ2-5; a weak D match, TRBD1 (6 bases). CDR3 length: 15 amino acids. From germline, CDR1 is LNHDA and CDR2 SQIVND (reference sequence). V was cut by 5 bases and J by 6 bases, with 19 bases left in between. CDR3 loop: CASSPSQGFRKTQYF. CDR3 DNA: TGTGCCAGTAGTCCATCACAGGGATTCAGGAAGACCCAGTACTTC.

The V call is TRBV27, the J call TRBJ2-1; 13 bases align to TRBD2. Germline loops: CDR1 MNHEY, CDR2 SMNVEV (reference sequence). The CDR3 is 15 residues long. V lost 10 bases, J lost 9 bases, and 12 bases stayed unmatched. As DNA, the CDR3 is TGTGCCACCAACCCGGGACTAGCGGGGTTGGGTGAGCAGTTCTTC. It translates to CATNPGLAGLGEQFF.

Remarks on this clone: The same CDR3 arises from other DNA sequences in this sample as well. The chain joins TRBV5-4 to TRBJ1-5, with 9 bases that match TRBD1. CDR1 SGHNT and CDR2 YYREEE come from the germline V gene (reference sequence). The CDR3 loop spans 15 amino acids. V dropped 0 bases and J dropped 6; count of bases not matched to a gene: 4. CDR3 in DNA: TGTGCCAGCAGCTTGGACAGGGGGCTCGGTCAGCCCCAGCATTTT. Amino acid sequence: CASSLDRGLGQPQHF.

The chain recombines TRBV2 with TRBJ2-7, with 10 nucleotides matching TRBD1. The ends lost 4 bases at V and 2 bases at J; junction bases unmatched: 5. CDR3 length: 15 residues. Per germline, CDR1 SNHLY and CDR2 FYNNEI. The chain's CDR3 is CASSGSGTGAYEQYF. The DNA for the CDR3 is TGTGCCAGCAGTGGTTCCGGGACAGGGGCCTACGAGCAGTACTTC.

The CDR3 here is CASSDHREYSTGELFF. CDR3 DNA sequence: TGTGCCAGCAGCGATCACAGGGAGTACTCAACCGGGGAGCTGTTTTTT. The rearrangement joins TRBV13 to TRBJ2-2; TRBD1 might be the D (6 bases). This CDR3 spans 16 amino acids. Per germline, CDR1 PRHDT and CDR2 FYEKMQ (reference sequence). V shed 5 bases and J shed 5 bases, with 18 bases lying between them.